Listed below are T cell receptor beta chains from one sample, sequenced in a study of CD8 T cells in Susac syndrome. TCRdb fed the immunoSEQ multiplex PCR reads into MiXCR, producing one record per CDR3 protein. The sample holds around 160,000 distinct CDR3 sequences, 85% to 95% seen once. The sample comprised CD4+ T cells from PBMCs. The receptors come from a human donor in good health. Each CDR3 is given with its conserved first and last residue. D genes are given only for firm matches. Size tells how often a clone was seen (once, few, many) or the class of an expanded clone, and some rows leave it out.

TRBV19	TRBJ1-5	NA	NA	TGTGCCAGTAGCGAATGGAGCAATCAGCCCCAGCATTTT	CASSEWSNQPQHF
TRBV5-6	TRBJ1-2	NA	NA	TGTGCCAGCAGTTCGGCTGACAACAACTATGGCTACACCTTC	CASSSADNNYGYTF
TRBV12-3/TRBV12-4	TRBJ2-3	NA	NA	TGTGCCAGCAGTCCCGGGCCGCCCGATACGCAGTATTTT	CASSPGPPDTQYF
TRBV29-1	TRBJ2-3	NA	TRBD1	TGCAGCGTTGTGGCATACAGGGGGGGCACAGATACGCAGTATTTT	CSVVAYRGGTDTQYF
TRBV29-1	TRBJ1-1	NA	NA	TGCAGCGCTAAAGAAAACATGAACACTGAAGCTTTCTTT	CSAKENMNTEAFF
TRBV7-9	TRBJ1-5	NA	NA	TGTGCCAGCAGCTTAGCTGGCGGCAATCAGCCCCAGCATTTT	CASSLAGGNQPQHF
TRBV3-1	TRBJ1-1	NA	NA	TGTGCCAGCAGCCAGAGAGGGAGGGGGTTGGACACTGAAGCTTTCTTT	CASSQRGRGLDTEAFF
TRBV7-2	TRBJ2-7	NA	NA	TGTGCCAGCAGCCCCAGGGGGGGTGCCTACGAGCAGTACTTC	CASSPRGGAYEQYF
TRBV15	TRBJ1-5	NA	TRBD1	TGTGCCACCAGCGCCTCCAGGAGGACAGGAAGCAATCAGCCCCAGCATTTT	CATSASRRTGSNQPQHF
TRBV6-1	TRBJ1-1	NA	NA	TGTGCCAGCAGTGAACCCGTTTCTGGAAGTGAAGCTTTCTTT	CASSEPVSGSEAFF
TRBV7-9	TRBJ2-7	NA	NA	TGTGCCAGCAGCTTAGCGCTGGGGAGGCCCGAGCAGTACTTC	CASSLALGRPEQYF
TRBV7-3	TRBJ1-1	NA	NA	TGTGCCAGCAGCAGGGACAAGGCGAACACTGAAGCTTTCTTT	CASSRDKANTEAFF
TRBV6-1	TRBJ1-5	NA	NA	TGTGCCAGTGGAAGGACAGATACTCGAAGCAATCAGCCCCAGCATTTT	CASGRTDTRSNQPQHF
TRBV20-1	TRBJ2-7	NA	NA	TGCAGTGCTCCCGGGACAAACTCCTACGAGCAGTACTTC	CSAPGTNSYEQYF
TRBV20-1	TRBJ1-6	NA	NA	TGCAGTGCTTGGGGCGGACGGAATAATTCACCCCTCCACTTT	CSAWGGRNNSPLHF
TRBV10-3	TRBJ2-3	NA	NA	TGTGCCACACAAGGATCTAGCACAGATACGCAGTATTTT	CATQGSSTDTQYF
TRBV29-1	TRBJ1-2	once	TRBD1	TGCAGCGTCCTAGGGACAGGGGGCTATGGCTACACCTTC	CSVLGTGGYGYTF
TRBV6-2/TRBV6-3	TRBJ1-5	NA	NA	TGTGCCAGCAGTTACGACGGGACGGTTAGCAATCAGCCCCAGCATTTT	CASSYDGTVSNQPQHF
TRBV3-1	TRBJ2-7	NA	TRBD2	TGTGCCATCTACTCAGCGGGGGGGTCCTACGAGCAGTACTTC	CAIYSAGGSYEQYF
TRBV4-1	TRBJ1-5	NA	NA	TGCGCCAGCAGCCACGGGAGCCTGGACAATCAGCCCCAGCATTTT	CASSHGSLDNQPQHF
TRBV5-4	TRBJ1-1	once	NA	TGTGCCAGCAGCCCCGCCAACACTGAAGCTTTCTTT	CASSPANTEAFF
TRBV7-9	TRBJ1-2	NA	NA	TGTGCCAGCAGCTTAGCTGACGGTGGCTACACCTTC	CASSLADGGYTF
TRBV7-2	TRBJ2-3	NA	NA	TGTGCCAGCAGCTTAGGTGCGGCGCGGGTCGGAGATACGCAGTATTTT	CASSLGAARVGDTQYF
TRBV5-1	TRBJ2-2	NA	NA	TGCGCCAGCAGCTTGGCCGGGATGGGAAATGCCGGGGAGCTGTTTTTT	CASSLAGMGNAGELFF
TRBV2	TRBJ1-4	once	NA	TGTGCCAGCAACCTGGGGGAAAAACTGTTTTTT	CASNLGEKLFF
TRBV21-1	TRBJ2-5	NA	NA	TGTGCCAGCACTCCGTTTGAAGAGACCCAGTACTTC	CASTPFEETQYF
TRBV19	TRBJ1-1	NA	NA	TGTGCCAGTAGTTCGGACAGAGTGAACACTGAAGCTTTCTTT	CASSSDRVNTEAFF
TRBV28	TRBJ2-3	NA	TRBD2	TGTGCCAGCAGCAGTCCTAGCGGAAAGGCCCGTACGCAGTATTTT	CASSSPSGKARTQYF
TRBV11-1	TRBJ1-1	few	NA	TGTGCCAGCAGCTTAGCGCTCTCGGGGAACACTGAAGCTTTCTTT	CASSLALSGNTEAFF
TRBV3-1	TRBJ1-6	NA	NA	TGTGCCAGCAGCCAGGCCTTAGATTCACCCCTCCACTTT	CASSQALDSPLHF
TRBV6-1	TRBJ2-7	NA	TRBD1	TGTGCCAGCATCCGACAGGGACGGAACGAGCAGTACTTC	CASIRQGRNEQYF
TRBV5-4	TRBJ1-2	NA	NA	TGTGCCAGCAGCTTAGACCGGTTGCGGGGCTACACCTTC	CASSLDRLRGYTF
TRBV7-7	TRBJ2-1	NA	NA	TGTGCCAGCAGCTTAACGTCCAGGGACAATGAGCAGTTCTTC	CASSLTSRDNEQFF
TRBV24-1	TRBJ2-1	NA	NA	TGTGCCACCGAGGAGTTGAATGAGCAGTTCTTC	CATEELNEQFF
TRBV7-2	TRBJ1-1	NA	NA	TGTGCCAGCAGACGAAGTGAGTCCAACACTGAAGCTTTCTTT	CASRRSESNTEAFF
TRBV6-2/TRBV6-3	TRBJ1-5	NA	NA	TGTGCCAGCAGTCGGACAGCGGGAAGCAATCAGCCCCAGCATTTT	CASSRTAGSNQPQHF
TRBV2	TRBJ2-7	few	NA	TGTGCCAGCAGGAACCTCTACGAGCAGTACTTC	CASRNLYEQYF
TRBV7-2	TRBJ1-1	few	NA	TGTGCCAGCAGCTTAGGCGGGTTAATGAACACTGAAGCTTTCTTT	CASSLGGLMNTEAFF
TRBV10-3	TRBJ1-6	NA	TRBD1	TGTGCCATCAGGGCGGGACAGGGATATAATTCACCCCTCCACTTT	CAIRAGQGYNSPLHF
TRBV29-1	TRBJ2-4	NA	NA	TGCAGCGTTGAACTAGCCAAAAACATTCAGTACTTC	CSVELAKNIQYF
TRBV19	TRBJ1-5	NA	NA	TGTGCCAGTATGGCATTGGGAGGGCGTCATCAGCCCCAGCATTTT	CASMALGGRHQPQHF
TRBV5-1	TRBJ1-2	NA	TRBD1	TGCGCCAGCAGCACAGGGGGCTCGAACTATGGCTACACCTTC	CASSTGGSNYGYTF
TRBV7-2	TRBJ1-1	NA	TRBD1	TGTGCCAGCAGCTACCAGGGGGGGGACACTGAAGCTTTCTTT	CASSYQGGDTEAFF
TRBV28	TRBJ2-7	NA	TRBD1	TGTGCCAGCAGTCGGACAGGGGGCAGGTCGTACGAGCAGTACTTC	CASSRTGGRSYEQYF
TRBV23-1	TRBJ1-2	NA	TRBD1	TGCGCCAGCAGTCAATCCGGGGACAGGGGCTATGGCTACACCTTC	CASSQSGDRGYGYTF
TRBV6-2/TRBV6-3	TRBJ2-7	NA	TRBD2	TGTGCCAGCAGTTACAGGGGACTAGCGGTGACCTACGAGCAGTACTTC	CASSYRGLAVTYEQYF
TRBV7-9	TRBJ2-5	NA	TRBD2	TGTGCCAGCAGCTTAACCCCCAGTAGCGGGGGGCAAGAGACCCAGTACTTC	CASSLTPSSGGQETQYF
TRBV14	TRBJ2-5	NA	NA	TGTGCCAGCAGCCCGGAGGGACATTTACAAGAGTGGACCCAGTACTTC	CASSPEGHLQEWTQYF
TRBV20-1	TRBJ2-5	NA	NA	TGCAGTGCTCAGAGAGACCGTGGAGAGACCCAGTACTTC	CSAQRDRGETQYF
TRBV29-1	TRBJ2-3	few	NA	TGCAGCGTTTCACACCACAGGGCTAGCACAGATACGCAGTATTTT	CSVSHHRASTDTQYF
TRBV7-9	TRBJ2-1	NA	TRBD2	TGTGCCAGCAGCTTACGCAGTAGCGGGGGCAATGAGCAGTTCTTC	CASSLRSSGGNEQFF
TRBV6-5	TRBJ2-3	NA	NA	TGTGCCAGCAGTGCCCGCGGGTATACGCAGTATTTT	CASSARGYTQYF
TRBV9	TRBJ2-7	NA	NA	TGTGCCAGCAGCGTAGGATCAGGAGACTACGAGCAGTACTTC	CASSVGSGDYEQYF
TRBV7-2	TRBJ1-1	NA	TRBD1	TGTGCCAGCCTCAGGGGGCTGGACACTGAAGCTTTCTTT	CASLRGLDTEAFF
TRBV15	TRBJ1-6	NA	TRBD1	TGTGCCACCAGCTCGGGACAGGGAGCTTCACCCCTCCACTTT	CATSSGQGASPLHF
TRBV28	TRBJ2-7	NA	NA	TGTGCCAGCAGTACCCAGGGAACGGTGGCCTACGAGCAGTACTTC	CASSTQGTVAYEQYF
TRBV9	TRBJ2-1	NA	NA	TGTGCCAGCAGCGTAGGGGGGAACAATGAGCAGTTCTTC	CASSVGGNNEQFF
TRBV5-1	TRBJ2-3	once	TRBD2	TGCGCCAGCAGCTCCCCTGAAGGACTAGCGGGGGCCTCCACAGATACGCAGTATTTT	CASSSPEGLAGASTDTQYF
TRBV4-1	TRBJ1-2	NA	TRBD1	TGCGCCAGCAGCCAAGGACAGGGCCACTATGGCTACACCTTC	CASSQGQGHYGYTF